This T cell receptor beta chain was found in a study of regulatory T cells in long-lasting Graves disease. Sample time point: persistent/refractory GD, antithyroid drugs over 5 years with positive TRAb. Preparation of the TCR library used RNA extracted from PBMCs. The TCR beta library used iRepertoire HTBI primers with Arm-PCR amplification of CDR3. Using its own MiXCR run on the multiplex PCR reads, TCRdb lists one record per CDR3 protein. The data contain over 250,000 distinct CDR3 sequences, around 23% of them singletons. This clonotype was detected ten times or more. The receptor comes from a female donor with Graves disease. Sequences were derived from peripheral blood mononuclear cells (PBMCs), sampled when the disease was refractory, from a patient treated with antithyroid drugs.

The CDR3 DNA is TGTGCCAGCAGTTTTCCCAGGGCAGCGGAGCAGTACTTC. This encodes CASSFPRAAEQYF. This chain joins TRBV6-2 or TRBV6-3 and TRBJ2-7, with a weak D call TRBD1 (5 bases). Trimming took 4 bases from V and 7 from J, leaving 14 bases between them. The CDR3 is made up of 13 amino acids. Germline CDR1 is MNHEY and CDR2 is SVGEGT.